This TCR beta chain was sequenced for a study of T cells in women clearing cervical HPV infection. Repertoires were generated with immunoSEQ multiplex PCR, while TCRdb's copy carries only in-frame clones and drops some. Its listing shows about 20,000 clones. Sequences were obtained from blood buffy coat. This sequence was found in a woman aged 18 to 69 with a cervical HPV16 infection that either progressed to CIN3+ or cleared (not recorded which).

CDR3 amino acids: CASSPPVLAGAGAAFF. The part of the CDR3 DNA that was read is TGTGCCAGCTCACCACCGGTGTTAGCGGGAGCTGGGGCG. The chain carries TRBV18 and TRBJ1-1; weak D call: TRBD1 (5 bases). The CDR3 goes on 3 residues after the read ends, and that part is filled in from the germline J gene. Germline CDR1 KGHSH, CDR2 LQKENI. This CDR3 has 16 amino acids.